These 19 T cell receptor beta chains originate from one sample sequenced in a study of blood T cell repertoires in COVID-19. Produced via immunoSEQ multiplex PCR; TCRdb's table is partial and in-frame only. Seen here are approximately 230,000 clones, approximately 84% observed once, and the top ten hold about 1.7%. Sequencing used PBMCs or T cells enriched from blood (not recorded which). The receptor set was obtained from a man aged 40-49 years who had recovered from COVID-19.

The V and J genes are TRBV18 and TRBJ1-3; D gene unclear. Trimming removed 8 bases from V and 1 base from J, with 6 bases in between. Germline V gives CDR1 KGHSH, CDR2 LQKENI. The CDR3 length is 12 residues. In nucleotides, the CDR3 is TGTGCCAGCCATAGATCTGGAAACACCATATATTTT. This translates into CASHRSGNTIYF.

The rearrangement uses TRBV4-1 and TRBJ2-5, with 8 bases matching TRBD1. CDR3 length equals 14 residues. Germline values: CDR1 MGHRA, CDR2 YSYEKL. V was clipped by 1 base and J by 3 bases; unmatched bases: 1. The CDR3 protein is CASSQGTGKETQYF. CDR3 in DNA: TGCGCCAGCAGCCAAGGGACAGGGAAAGAGACCCAGTACTTC.

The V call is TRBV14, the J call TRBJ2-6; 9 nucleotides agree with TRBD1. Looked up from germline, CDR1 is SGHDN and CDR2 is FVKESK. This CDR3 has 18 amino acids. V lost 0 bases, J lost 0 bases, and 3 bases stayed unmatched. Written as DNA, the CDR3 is TGTGCCAGCAGCCAAGAACAGGGGGCGCGCTCTGGGGCCAACGTCCTGACTTTC. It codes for CASSQEQGARSGANVLTF. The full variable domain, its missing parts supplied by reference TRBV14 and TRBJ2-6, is EAGVTQFPSHSVIEKGQTVTLRCDPISGHDNLYWYRRVMGKEIKFLLHFVKESKQDESGMPNNRFLAERTGGTYSTLKVQPAELEDSGVYFCASSQEQGARSGANVLTFGAGSRLTVL.

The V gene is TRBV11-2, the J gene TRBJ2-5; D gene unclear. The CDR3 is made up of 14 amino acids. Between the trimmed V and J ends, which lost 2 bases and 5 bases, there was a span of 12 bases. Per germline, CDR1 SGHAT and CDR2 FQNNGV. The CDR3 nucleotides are TGTGCCAGCAGCTTAAACCCGGGTACCGAGACCCAGTACTTC. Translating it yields CASSLNPGTETQYF.

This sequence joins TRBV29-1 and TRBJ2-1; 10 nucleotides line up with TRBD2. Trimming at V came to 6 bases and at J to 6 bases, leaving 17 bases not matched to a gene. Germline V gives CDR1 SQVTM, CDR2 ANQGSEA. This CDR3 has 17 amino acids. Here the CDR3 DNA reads TGCAGCGTCCCGAAATTGGGAGGACTAGCGGAAGTCAATGAGCAGTTCTTC. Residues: CSVPKLGGLAEVNEQFF.

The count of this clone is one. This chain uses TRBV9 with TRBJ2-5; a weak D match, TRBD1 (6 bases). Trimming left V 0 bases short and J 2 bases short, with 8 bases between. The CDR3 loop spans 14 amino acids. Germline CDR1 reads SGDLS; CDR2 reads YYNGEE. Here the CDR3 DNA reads TGTGCCAGCAGCGTAGGGACAGAACAAGAGACCCAGTACTTC. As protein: CASSVGTEQETQYF.

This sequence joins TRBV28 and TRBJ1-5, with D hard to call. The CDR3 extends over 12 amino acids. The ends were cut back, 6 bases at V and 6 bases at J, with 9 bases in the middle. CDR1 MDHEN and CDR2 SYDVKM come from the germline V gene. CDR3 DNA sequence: TGTGCCAGCAGCCCCTCGGGTCAGCCCCAGCATTTT. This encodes CASSPSGQPQHF.

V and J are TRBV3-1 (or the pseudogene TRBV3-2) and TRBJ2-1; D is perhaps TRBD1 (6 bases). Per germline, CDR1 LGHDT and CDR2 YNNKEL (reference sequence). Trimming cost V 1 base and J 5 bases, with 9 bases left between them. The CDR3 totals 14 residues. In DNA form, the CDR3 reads TGTGCCAGCAGCCAAGCGGACAGAAACAATGAGCAGTTCTTC. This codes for CASSQADRNNEQFF.

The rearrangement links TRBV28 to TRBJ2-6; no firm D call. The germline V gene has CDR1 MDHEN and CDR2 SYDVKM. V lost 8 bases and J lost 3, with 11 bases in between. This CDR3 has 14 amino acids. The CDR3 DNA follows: TGTGCCAGCGTCCGTACTCATGGGGCCAACGTCCTGACTTTC. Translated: CASVRTHGANVLTF.

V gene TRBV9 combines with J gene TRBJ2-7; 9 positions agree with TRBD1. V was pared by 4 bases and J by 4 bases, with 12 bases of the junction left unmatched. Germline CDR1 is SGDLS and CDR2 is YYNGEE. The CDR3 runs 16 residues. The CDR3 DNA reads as TGTGCCAGCAGCCCACGTTCGGGACAGGGTGCTTACGAGCAGTACTTC. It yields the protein CASSPRSGQGAYEQYF.

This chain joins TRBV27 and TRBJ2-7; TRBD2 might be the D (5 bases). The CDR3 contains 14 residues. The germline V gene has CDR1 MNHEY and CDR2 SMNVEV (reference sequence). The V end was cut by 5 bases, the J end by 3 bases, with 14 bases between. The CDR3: CASSPRTGYYEQYF. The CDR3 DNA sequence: TGTGCCAGCAGTCCCCGGACGGGATACTACGAGCAGTACTTC.

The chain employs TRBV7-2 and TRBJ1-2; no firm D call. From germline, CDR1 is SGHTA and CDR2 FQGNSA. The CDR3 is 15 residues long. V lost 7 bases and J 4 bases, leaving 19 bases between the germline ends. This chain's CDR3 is CASTPGRVTLYGYTF. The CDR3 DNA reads TGTGCCAGCACCCCCGGGAGGGTAACTCTCTATGGCTACACCTTC. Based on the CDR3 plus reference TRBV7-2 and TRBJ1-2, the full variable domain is GAGVSQSPSNKVTEKGKDVELRCDPISGHTALYWYRQSLGQGLEFLIYFQGNSAPDKSGLPSDRFSAERTGGSVSTLTIQRTQQEDSAVYLCASTPGRVTLYGYTFGSGTRLTVV.

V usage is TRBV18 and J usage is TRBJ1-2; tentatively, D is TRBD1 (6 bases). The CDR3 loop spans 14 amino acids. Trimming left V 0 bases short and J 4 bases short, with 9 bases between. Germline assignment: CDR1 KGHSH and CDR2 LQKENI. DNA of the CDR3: TGTGCCAGCTCACCACCGACAGGTTCCTATGGCTACACCTTC. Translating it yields CASSPPTGSYGYTF.

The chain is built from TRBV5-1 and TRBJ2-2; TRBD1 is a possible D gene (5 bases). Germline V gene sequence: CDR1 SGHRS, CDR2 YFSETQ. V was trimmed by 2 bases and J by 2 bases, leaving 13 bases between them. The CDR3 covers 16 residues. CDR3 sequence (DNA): TGCGCCAGCAGCTTAGGGGCGGCAGGTAACACCGGGGAGCTGTTTTTT. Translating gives CASSLGAAGNTGELFF. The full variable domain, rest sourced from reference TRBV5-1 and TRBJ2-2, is KAGVTQTPRYLIKTRGQQVTLSCSPISGHRSVSWYQQTPGQGLQFLFEYFSETQRNKGNFPGRFSGRQFSNSRSEMNVSTLELGDSALYLCASSLGAAGNTGELFFGEGSRLTVL.

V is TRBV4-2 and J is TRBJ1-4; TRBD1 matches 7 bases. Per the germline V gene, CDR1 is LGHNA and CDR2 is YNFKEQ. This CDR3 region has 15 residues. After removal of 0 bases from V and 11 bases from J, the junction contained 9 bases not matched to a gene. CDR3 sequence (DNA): TGTGCCAGCAGCCAAGATCCGACAGGGTTTTGGAAACTGTTTTTT. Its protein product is CASSQDPTGFWKLFF.

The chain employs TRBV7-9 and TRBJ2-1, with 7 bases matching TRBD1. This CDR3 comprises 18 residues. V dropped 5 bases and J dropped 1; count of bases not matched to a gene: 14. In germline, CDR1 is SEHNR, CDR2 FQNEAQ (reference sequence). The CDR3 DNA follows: TGTGCCAGCAGCCTAAAAATCAGGGGGATGGTGTCCTACAATGAGCAGTTCTTC. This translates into CASSLKIRGMVSYNEQFF.

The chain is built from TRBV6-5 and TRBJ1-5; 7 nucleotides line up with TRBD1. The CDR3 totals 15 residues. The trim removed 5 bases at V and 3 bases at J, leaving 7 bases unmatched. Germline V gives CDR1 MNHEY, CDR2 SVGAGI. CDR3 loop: CASSIPDRDNQPQHF. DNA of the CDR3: TGTGCCAGCAGTATACCAGACAGGGACAATCAGCCCCAGCATTTT.

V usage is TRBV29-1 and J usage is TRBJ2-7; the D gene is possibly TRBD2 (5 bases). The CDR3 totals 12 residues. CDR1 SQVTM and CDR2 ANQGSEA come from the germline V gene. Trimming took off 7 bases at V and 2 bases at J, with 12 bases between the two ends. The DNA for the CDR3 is TGCAGCGCCTCCCGGGGTCCCTACGAGCAGTACTTC. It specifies CSASRGPYEQYF.

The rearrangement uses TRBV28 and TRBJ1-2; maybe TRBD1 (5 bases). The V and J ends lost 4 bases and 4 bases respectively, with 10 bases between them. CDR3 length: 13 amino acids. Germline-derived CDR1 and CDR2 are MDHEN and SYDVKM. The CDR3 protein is CASSWEGTYGYTF. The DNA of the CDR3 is TGTGCCAGCAGTTGGGAGGGGACCTATGGCTACACCTTC.